This is a list of T cell receptor beta chains from one sample in a study of CD8+ T cells in alopecia areata. Assay: immunoSEQ multiplex PCR; the TCRdb copy retains only in-frame clones and omits some. Seen here are 90,000 to 100,000 clones, about 58% observed once, and the top ten hold 15% to 17%. Sequenced material: CD8+ T cells sorted from blood, taken at week 4, from a patient treated with tofacitinib. These TCRs come from a human donor with alopecia areata. CDR3s include the opening cysteine and the closing phenylalanine or tryptophan. Each record gives: J gene, V gene, clone size, D gene, CDR3 DNA, CDR3 protein. The D gene is left open where the match is weak. Not all rows give a size; the values are once, few, many and, for expanded clones, a class.

j_call: TRBJ2-1
v_call: TRBV30
clone_size: NA
d_call: NA
cdr3_nt: TGTGCCTGGAGCTGGGGATCCTACAATGAGCAGTTCTTC
cdr3_aa: CAWSWGSYNEQFF

j_call: TRBJ2-7
v_call: TRBV5-1
clone_size: few
d_call: TRBD1
cdr3_nt: TGCGCCAGCAGCGCTGGACAGGCATCCTACGAGCAGTACTTC
cdr3_aa: CASSAGQASYEQYF

j_call: TRBJ2-7
v_call: TRBV29-1
clone_size: NA
d_call: TRBD1
cdr3_nt: TGCAGCGTTTCGACAGGGGCCTACGAGCAGTACTTC
cdr3_aa: CSVSTGAYEQYF

j_call: TRBJ2-4
v_call: TRBV25-1
clone_size: NA
d_call: TRBD2
cdr3_nt: TGTGCCAGCAGTGCCCTCACCCCGCTAGCGGGAGTAAGCATTCAGTACTTC
cdr3_aa: CASSALTPLAGVSIQYF

j_call: TRBJ1-5
v_call: TRBV5-6
clone_size: NA
d_call: NA
cdr3_nt: TGTGCCAGCAGCCCTGGACGGCACAGCAATCAGCCCCAGCATTTT
cdr3_aa: CASSPGRHSNQPQHF

j_call: TRBJ1-5
v_call: TRBV4-3
clone_size: NA
d_call: NA
cdr3_nt: TGCGCCAGCAGCCAAACGACAGGCCTAGATTCGCCCCAGCATTTT
cdr3_aa: CASSQTTGLDSPQHF

j_call: TRBJ2-1
v_call: TRBV6-5
clone_size: NA
d_call: TRBD1
cdr3_nt: TGTGCCAGCAGCTTTACAGGGGGAAATTACAATGAGCAGTTCTTC
cdr3_aa: CASSFTGGNYNEQFF

j_call: TRBJ2-2
v_call: TRBV5-4
clone_size: NA
d_call: NA
cdr3_nt: TGTGCCAGCAGTCAGACGGAGTACGCGAACACCGGGGAGCTGTTTTTT
cdr3_aa: CASSQTEYANTGELFF

j_call: TRBJ1-2
v_call: TRBV5-4
clone_size: NA
d_call: TRBD1
cdr3_nt: TGTGCCAGCAGCTACAGGACAGGCGGTGGCTACACCTTC
cdr3_aa: CASSYRTGGGYTF

j_call: TRBJ2-1
v_call: TRBV7-2
clone_size: many
d_call: NA
cdr3_nt: TGTGCCAGCAGCTTATTGGCTTCAGGGGACTCCTACAATGAGCAGTTCTTC
cdr3_aa: CASSLLASGDSYNEQFF

j_call: TRBJ2-3
v_call: TRBV29-1
clone_size: NA
d_call: TRBD2
cdr3_nt: TGCAGCGCGGGGACTGTAGCGGGGGGACGCACAGATACGCAGTATTTT
cdr3_aa: CSAGTVAGGRTDTQYF

j_call: TRBJ2-5
v_call: TRBV5-6
clone_size: few
d_call: TRBD1
cdr3_nt: TGTGCCAGCAGCTTGGCCCTCAGGGGGGAGACCCAGTACTTC
cdr3_aa: CASSLALRGETQYF

j_call: TRBJ2-1
v_call: TRBV11-2
clone_size: NA
d_call: TRBD2
cdr3_nt: TGTGCCAGCAGCCGACTCCCCACTAGCGGATCTTACAATGAGCAGTTCTTC
cdr3_aa: CASSRLPTSGSYNEQFF

j_call: TRBJ1-1
v_call: TRBV25-1
clone_size: NA
d_call: NA
cdr3_nt: TGTGCCAGCAGTGAACCGGGAAACACTGAAGCTTTCTTT
cdr3_aa: CASSEPGNTEAFF

j_call: TRBJ2-1
v_call: TRBV5-6
clone_size: NA
d_call: TRBD1
cdr3_nt: TGTGCCAGCAGCCGCGGACAGGGGGCGAATGAGCAGTTCTTC
cdr3_aa: CASSRGQGANEQFF